This T cell receptor (beta chain) stems from a study of shared T cell receptors in the human thymus. CDR1 and CDR2 from the germline V gene are MDHEN and SYDVKM. The germline V and J ends were trimmed by 6 bases and 9 bases, with 9 bases remaining between them. CDR3 size: 11 residues. Only a few counts were recorded for this clone. TCRdb's copy holds only in-frame clones and misses some; the assay was immunoSEQ multiplex PCR. Here the sample spans roughly 410,000 clones, just under 95% being singletons. The genes are TRBV28 and TRBJ1-5, with no clear D. This receptor was taken from a human donor. The sequenced sample consisted of thymocytes. DNA of the CDR3: TGTGCCAGCAGAGACACCCGGCCCCAGCATTTT. This sequence encodes CASRDTRPQHF. Together with reference TRBV28 and TRBJ1-5, the CDR3 gives the full variable domain: DVKVTQSSRYLVKRTGEKVFLECVQDMDHENMFWYRQDPGLGLRLIYFSYDVKMKEKGDIPEGYSVSREKKERFSLILESASTNQTSMYLCASRDTRPQHFGDGTRLSIL.